The present entry profiles one T cell receptor (beta chain) with its context. Antigen: not known. A junction boundary mismatches the germline segment, possibly from a read error. The data belong to a study of memory B cells and T cells in multiple sclerosis. This CDR3 is built from 15 residues. The germline gives CDR1 SGHNT, CDR2 YYREEE (reference sequence). Stimulus-free culture yielded autoproliferating CFSE-dim and non-proliferating CFSE-high T cells, each sequenced separately. 5x10^7 CFSE-labeled PBMCs were cultured less than nine days unstimulated, then replicate wells were pooled. Using immunoSEQ multiplex PCR, the repertoire was profiled, and TCRdb retains in-frame clones only, with some absent. The sample includes about 32,000 clones, more than 75% of them seen just once.

The chain uses TRBV5-4 and TRBJ1-6; D gene ambiguous. Input material: PBMCs from blood kept in culture. This TCR was recovered from a human donor with multiple sclerosis. The chain's CDR3 is CASSLESGSNSPLHF. Here the CDR3 DNA reads TGTGCCAGCAGTTTGGAGTCGGGAAGTAATTCACCCCTCCACTTT.